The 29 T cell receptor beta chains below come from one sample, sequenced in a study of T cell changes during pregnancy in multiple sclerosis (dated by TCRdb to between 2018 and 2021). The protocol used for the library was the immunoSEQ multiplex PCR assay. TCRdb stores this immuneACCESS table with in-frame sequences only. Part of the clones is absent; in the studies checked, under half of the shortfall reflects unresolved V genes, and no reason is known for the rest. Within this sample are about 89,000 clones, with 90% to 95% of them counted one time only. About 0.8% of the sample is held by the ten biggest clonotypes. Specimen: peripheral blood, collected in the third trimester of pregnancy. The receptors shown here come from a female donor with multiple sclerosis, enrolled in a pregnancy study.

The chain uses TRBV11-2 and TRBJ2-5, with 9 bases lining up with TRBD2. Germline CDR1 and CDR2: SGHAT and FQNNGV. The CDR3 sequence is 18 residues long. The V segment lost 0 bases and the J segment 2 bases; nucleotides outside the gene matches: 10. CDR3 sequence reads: CASSLEEVLAGGQETQYF. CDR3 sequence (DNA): TGTGCCAGCAGCTTAGAGGAGGTGTTGGCGGGAGGGCAAGAGACCCAGTACTTC.

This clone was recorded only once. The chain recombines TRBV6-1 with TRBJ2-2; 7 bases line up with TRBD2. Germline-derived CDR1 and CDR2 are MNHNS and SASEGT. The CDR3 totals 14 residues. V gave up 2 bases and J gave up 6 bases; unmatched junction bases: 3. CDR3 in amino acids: CASSELAGAGELFF. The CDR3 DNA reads TGTGCCAGCAGTGAATTGGCGGGAGCCGGGGAGCTGTTTTTT.

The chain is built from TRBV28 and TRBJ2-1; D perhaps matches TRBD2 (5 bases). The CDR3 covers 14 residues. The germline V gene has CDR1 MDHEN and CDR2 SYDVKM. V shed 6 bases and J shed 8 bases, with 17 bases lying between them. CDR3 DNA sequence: TGTGCCAGCAGGTCCGTGCTAGCTGGAGATGAGCAGTTCTTC. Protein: CASRSVLAGDEQFF.

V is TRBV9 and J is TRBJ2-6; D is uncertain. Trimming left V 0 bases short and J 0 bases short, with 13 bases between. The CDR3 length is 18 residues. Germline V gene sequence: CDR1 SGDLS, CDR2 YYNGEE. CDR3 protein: CASSVDAGGYSGANVLTF. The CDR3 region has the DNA TGTGCCAGCAGCGTAGATGCCGGCGGTTACTCTGGGGCCAACGTCCTGACTTTC.

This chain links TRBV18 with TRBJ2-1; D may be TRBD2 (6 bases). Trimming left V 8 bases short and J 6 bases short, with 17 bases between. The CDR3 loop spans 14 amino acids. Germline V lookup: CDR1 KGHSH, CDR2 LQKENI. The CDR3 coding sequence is TGTGCCAGCCTTCCGACTAGGACGTCCAATGAGCAGTTCTTC. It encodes CASLPTRTSNEQFF. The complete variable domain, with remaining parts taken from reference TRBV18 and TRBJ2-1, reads NAGVMQNPRHLVRRRGQEARLRCSPMKGHSHVYWYRQLPEEGLKFMVYLQKENIIDESGMPKERFSAEFPKEGPSILRIQQVVRGDSAAYFCASLPTRTSNEQFFGPGTRLTVL.

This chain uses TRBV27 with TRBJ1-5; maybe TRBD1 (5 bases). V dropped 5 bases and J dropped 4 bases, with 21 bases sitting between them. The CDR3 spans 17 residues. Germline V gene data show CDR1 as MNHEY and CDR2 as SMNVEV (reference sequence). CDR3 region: CASSAKTTGLLNQPQHF. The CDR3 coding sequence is TGTGCCAGCAGTGCCAAAACAACGGGACTACTTAATCAGCCCCAGCATTTT.

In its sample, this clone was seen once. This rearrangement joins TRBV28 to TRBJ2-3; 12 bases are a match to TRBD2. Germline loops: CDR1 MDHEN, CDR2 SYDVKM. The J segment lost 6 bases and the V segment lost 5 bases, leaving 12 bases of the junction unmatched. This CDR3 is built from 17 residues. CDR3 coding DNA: TGTGCCAGCAGTACACGGACTAGCGGGGTCGTGTATGATACGCAGTATTTT. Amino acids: CASSTRTSGVVYDTQYF.

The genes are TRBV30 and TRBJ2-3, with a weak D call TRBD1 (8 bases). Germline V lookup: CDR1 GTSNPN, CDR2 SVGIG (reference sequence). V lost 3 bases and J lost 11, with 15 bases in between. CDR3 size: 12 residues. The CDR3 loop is CAWSENRGGQYF. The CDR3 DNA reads TGTGCCTGGAGCGAAAACAGGGGGGGGCAGTATTTT.

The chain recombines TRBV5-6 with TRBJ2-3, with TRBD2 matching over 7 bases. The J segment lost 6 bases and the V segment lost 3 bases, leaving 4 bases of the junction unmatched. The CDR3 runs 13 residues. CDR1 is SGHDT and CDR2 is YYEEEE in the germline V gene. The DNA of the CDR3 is TGTGCCAGCAGCTGGAGGGACTACGATACGCAGTATTTT. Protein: CASSWRDYDTQYF.

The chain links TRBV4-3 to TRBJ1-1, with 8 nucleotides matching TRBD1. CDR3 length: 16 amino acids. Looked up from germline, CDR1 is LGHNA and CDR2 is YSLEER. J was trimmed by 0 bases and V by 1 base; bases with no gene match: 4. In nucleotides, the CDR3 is TGCGCCAGCAGCCAAGTCAGGGGGCCCTTGAACACTGAAGCTTTCTTT. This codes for CASSQVRGPLNTEAFF.

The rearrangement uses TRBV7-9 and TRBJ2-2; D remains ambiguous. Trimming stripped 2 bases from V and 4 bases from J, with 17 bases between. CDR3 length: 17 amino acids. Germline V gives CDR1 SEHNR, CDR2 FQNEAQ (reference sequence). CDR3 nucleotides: TGTGCCAGCAGCTTATCCGTCGAACTCCTGATCACCGGGGAGCTGTTTTTT. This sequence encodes CASSLSVELLITGELFF.

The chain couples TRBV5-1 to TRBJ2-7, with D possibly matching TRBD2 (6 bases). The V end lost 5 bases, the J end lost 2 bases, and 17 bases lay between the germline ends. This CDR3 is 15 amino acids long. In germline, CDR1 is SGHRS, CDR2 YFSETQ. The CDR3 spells CASSSGAADTYEQYF. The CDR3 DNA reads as TGCGCCAGCAGTAGCGGTGCGGCAGACACCTACGAGCAGTACTTC.

The CDR3 here is CASSSGTSGRSYEQYF. The CDR3 bases are TGTGCCAGCAGCTCCGGGACTAGCGGGCGCTCCTACGAGCAGTACTTC. The rearrangement links TRBV5-4 to TRBJ2-7; TRBD2 matches at 12 bases. This CDR3 contains 16 residues. J lost 0 bases, V lost 3 bases, and 4 bases had no gene match. Germline assignment: CDR1 SGHNT and CDR2 YYREEE (reference sequence).

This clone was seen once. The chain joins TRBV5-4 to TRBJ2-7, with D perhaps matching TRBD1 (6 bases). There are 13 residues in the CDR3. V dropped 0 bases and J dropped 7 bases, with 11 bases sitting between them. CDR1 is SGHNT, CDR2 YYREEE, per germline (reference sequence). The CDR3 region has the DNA TGTGCCAGCAGCTTGGGAGGGGGATGGGAGCAGTACTTC. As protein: CASSLGGGWEQYF.

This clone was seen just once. This CDR3 is CASSRWWQGKFNEQFF. In nucleotides, the CDR3 is TGTGCCAGTAGTCGATGGTGGCAGGGTAAGTTCAATGAGCAGTTCTTC. The chain has TRBV19 and TRBJ2-1; possible D gene TRBD1, 5 bases. The CDR3 runs to 16 residues. Trimming took 5 bases from V and 6 from J, leaving 20 bases between them. The germline CDR1 and CDR2 sequences are LNHDA and SQIVND (reference sequence). The full variable domain, completed using reference TRBV19 and TRBJ2-1, is DGGITQSPKYLFRKEGQNVTLSCEQNLNHDAMYWYRQDPGQGLRLIYYSQIVNDFQKGDIAEGYSVSREKKESFPLTVTSAQKNPTAFYLCASSRWWQGKFNEQFFGPGTRLTVL.

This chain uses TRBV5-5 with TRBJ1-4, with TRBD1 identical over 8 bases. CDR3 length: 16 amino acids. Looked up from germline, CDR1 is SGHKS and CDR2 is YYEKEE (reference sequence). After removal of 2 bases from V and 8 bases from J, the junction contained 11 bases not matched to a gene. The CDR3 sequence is CASSFGQGAKEEKLFF. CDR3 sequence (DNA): TGTGCCAGCAGCTTTGGCCAGGGGGCGAAAGAAGAAAAACTGTTTTTT.

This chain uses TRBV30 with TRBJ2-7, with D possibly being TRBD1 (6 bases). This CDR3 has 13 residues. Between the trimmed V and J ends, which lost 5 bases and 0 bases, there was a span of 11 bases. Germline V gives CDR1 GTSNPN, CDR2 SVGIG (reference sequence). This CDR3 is CAWGDIFSYEQYF. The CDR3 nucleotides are TGTGCCTGGGGGGACATCTTCTCCTACGAGCAGTACTTC.

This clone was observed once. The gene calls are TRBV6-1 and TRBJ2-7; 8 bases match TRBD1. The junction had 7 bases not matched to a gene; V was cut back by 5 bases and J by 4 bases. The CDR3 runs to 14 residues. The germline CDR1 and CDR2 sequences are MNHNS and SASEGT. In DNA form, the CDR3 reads TGTGCCAGCAGTCGGACAGGGTCGGATTACGAGCAGTACTTC. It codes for CASSRTGSDYEQYF.

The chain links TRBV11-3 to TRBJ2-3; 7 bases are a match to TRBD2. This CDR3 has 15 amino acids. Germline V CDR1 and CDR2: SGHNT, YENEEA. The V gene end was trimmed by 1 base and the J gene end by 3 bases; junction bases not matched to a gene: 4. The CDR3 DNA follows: TGTGCCAGCAGCTTAGGGGGGGGGAGGACAGATACGCAGTATTTT. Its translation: CASSLGGGRTDTQYF.

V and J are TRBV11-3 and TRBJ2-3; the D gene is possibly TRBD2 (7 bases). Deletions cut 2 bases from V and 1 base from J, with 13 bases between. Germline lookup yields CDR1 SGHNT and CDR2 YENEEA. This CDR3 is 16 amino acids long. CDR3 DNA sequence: TGTGCCAGCAGCTTATCCGGGGGGCTCGGCACAGATACGCAGTATTTT. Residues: CASSLSGGLGTDTQYF.

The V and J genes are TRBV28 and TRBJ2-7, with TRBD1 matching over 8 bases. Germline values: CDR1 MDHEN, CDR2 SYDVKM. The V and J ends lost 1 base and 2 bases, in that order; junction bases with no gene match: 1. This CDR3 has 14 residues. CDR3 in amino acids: CASSLFRGPYEQYF. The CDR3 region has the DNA TGTGCCAGCAGTTTATTCAGGGGGCCCTACGAGCAGTACTTC.

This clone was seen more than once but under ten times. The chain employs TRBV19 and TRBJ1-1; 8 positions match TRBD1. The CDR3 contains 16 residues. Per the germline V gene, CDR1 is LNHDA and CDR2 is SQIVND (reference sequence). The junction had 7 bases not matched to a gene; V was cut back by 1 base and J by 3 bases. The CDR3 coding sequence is TGTGCCAGTAGTATAGTGGGGGGACAGGAGGACACTGAAGCTTTCTTT. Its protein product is CASSIVGGQEDTEAFF.

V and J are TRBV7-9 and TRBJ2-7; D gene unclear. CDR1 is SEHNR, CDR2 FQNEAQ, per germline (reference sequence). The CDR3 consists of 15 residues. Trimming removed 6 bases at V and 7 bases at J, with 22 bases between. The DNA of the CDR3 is TGTGCCAGCAGTCCCGCCGGGTTCCTCCAATGGGAGCAGTACTTC. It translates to CASSPAGFLQWEQYF.

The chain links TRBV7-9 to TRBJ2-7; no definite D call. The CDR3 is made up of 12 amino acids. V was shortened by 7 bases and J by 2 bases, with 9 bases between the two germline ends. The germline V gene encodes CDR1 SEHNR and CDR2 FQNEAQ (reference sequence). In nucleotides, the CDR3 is TGTGCCAGCACTGGCCTCGCCTACGAGCAGTACTTC. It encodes CASTGLAYEQYF.

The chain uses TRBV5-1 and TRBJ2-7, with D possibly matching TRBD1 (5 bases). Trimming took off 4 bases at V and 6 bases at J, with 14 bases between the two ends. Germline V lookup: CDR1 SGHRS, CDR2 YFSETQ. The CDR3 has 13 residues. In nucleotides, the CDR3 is TGCGCCAGCAGCCCCATGGACATTTTCGAGCAGTACTTC. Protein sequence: CASSPMDIFEQYF.

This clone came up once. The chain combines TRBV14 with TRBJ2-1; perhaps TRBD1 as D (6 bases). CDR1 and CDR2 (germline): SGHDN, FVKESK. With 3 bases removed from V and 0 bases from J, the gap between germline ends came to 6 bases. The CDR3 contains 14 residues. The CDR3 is CASSQDSSYNEQFF. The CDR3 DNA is TGTGCCAGCAGCCAGGACAGCTCCTACAATGAGCAGTTCTTC.

For the CDR3, the DNA is TGTGCCAGCAGTTTCGGGGGACAGGTTAATGAAAAACTGTTTTTT. It codes for CASSFGGQVNEKLFF. V is TRBV28 and J is TRBJ1-4; 8 positions match TRBD1. Germline V gene lookup returns CDR1 MDHEN and CDR2 SYDVKM. Trimming took 3 bases from V and 4 from J; bases not matched to a gene: 4. CDR3 length equals 15 residues.

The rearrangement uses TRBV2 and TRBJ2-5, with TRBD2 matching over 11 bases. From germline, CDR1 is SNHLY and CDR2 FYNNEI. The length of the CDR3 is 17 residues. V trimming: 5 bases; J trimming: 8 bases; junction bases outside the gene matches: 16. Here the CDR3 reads CASSFRPGTSGGATQYF. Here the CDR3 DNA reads TGTGCCAGCAGTTTTAGGCCCGGGACTAGCGGTGGTGCCACCCAGTACTTC.

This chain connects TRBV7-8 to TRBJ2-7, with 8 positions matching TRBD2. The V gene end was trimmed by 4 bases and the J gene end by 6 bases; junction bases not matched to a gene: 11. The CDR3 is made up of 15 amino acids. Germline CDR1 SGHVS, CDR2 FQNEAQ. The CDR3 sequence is CASSSIIAGRSEQYF. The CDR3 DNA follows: TGTGCCAGCAGCTCAATCATAGCGGGAAGGAGCGAGCAGTACTTC.